This T cell receptor (beta chain) was identified in a study of blood T cell repertoires in COVID-19. Profiling relied on immunoSEQ multiplex PCR, and the TCRdb table lists in-frame clones only, not all of them. The sample yields around 23,000 clones, around three quarters seen once. Germline-derived CDR1 and CDR2 are SGDLS and YYNGEE. The V and J ends lost 2 bases and 6 bases, in that order; junction bases with no gene match: 8. The CDR3 totals 16 residues. Sequencing input: peripheral blood. The clonotype originates from a woman of 80 years or more with acute or convalescent COVID-19. The rearrangement links TRBV9 to TRBJ2-1; 10 bases align to TRBD2. CDR3 loop: CASSVQGLARGNEQFF. Here the CDR3 DNA reads TGTGCCAGCAGCGTCCAGGGACTAGCGAGGGGCAATGAGCAGTTCTTC.